This entry lists 15 T cell receptor beta chains sequenced from one sample in a study of spatial heterogeneity in lung cancer (dated by TCRdb to the late 2010s). Explained via the paper, the time point label denotes: blood at routine non-recurrence follow-up after resection. Preparation of the library involved 5' RACE. Instrument used: NextSeq 500. TCRdb cleaned the public reads at Q25 with fastp, built clones with MiXCR and kept in-frame beta chains. Rows are combined by CDR3 protein, so each entry shows the most common genes and DNA. This sample holds about 47,000 distinct CDR3 sequences; approximately 10% were observed only once. Jointly, the top ten make up 30% to 40% of the sample. Sequencing was performed on PBMCs, taken at follow-up. The receptors come from a male donor with early-stage non-small cell lung cancer.

The chain has TRBV7-3 and TRBJ2-1; TRBD2 agrees at 7 bases. V lost 4 bases, J lost 8 bases, and 8 bases stayed unmatched. The germline CDR1 and CDR2 sequences are SGHTA and FQGTGA. This CDR3 spans 14 amino acids. The DNA of the CDR3 is TGTGCCAGCAGCTCCAGCGGGGAGCAGGATGAGCAGTTCTTC. Protein: CASSSSGEQDEQFF.

This clonotype was seen ten or more times. V gene TRBV29-1 combines with J gene TRBJ2-5; D might be TRBD1 (6 bases). V dropped 1 base and J dropped 5 bases, with 14 bases sitting between them. CDR1 is SQVTM, CDR2 ANQGSEA, per germline. This CDR3 has 14 amino acids. CDR3 in DNA: TGCAGCGTTGAAGCAGACACAGGGTTCGAGACCCAGTACTTC. Protein sequence: CSVEADTGFETQYF.

The sample holds many counts of this clonotype. J is TRBJ2-3 and V is TRBV20-1, with a weak D call TRBD2 (6 bases). Germline V gives CDR1 DFQATT, CDR2 SNEGSKA (reference sequence). V lost 3 bases, J lost 6 bases, and 22 bases lay in between. The CDR3 is 16 residues long. The CDR3 loop reads CSARIHDGTSSDTQYF. In DNA form, the CDR3 reads TGCAGTGCTAGGATCCATGACGGGACTTCATCGGATACGCAGTATTTT.

This clonotype appeared many times. The chain uses TRBV7-9 and TRBJ2-1; TRBD2 is a possible D gene (7 bases). In germline, CDR1 is SEHNR, CDR2 FQNEAQ (reference sequence). This CDR3 has 14 residues. V was clipped by 9 bases and J by 8 bases, with 20 bases between them. The CDR3 protein is CARSQGGADHEQFF. The CDR3 DNA follows: TGTGCCAGGTCTCAAGGGGGGGCCGACCATGAGCAGTTCTTC.

J is TRBJ2-3 and V is TRBV7-2; D is perhaps TRBD1 or TRBD2 (6 bases each). This CDR3 has 14 amino acids. CDR1 and CDR2 (germline): SGHTA, FQGNSA. Trimming shortened V by 2 bases and J by 6 bases, and 12 bases separated the two germline ends. The CDR3 loop reads CASSLRGQGDTQYF. The CDR3 region has the DNA TGTGCCAGCAGCTTACGGGGGCAGGGCGATACGCAGTATTTT. The full variable domain, completed using reference TRBV7-2 and TRBJ2-3, is GAGVSQSPSNKVTEKGKDVELRCDPISGHTALYWYRQSLGQGLEFLIYFQGNSAPDKSGLPSDRFSAERTGGSVSTLTIQRTQQEDSAVYLCASSLRGQGDTQYFGPGTRLTVL.

This clonotype was observed a handful of times. The chain combines TRBV20-1 with TRBJ2-7; D unclear. Germline CDR1 reads DFQATT; CDR2 reads SNEGSKA (reference sequence). The ends were cut back, 1 base at V and 3 bases at J, with 16 bases in the middle. This CDR3 spans 15 amino acids. CDR3 sequence: CSARAYVGQNYEQYF. DNA of the CDR3: TGCAGTGCTAGAGCATATGTCGGCCAGAACTACGAGCAGTACTTC.

The sample holds many counts of this clonotype. J is TRBJ1-4 and V is TRBV29-1; D is possibly TRBD1 (5 bases). Germline V gene sequence: CDR1 SQVTM, CDR2 ANQGSEA. Trimming removed 4 bases at V and 10 bases at J, with 16 bases between. The CDR3 extends over 13 amino acids. CDR3 nucleotides: TGCAGCGTTGGCCGGGACCTACACGGAAAACTGTTTTTT. Encoded protein: CSVGRDLHGKLFF.

The chain couples TRBV6-5 to TRBJ2-3; maybe TRBD1 (6 bases). Germline CDR1 and CDR2: MNHEY and SVGAGI. Trimming shortened V by 0 bases and J by 5 bases, and 9 bases separated the two germline ends. This CDR3 region has 14 residues. The CDR3 coding sequence is TGTGCCAGCAGTTACTCCAGGGGCAGAGATACGCAGTATTTT. Amino acid sequence: CASSYSRGRDTQYF.

As to this clonotype: A read error is possible here, since a much larger clone lies one base away. V gene TRBV5-1 combines with J gene TRBJ2-7; D not certain. Trimming cost V 4 bases and J 5 bases, with 13 bases left between them. CDR1 SGHRS and CDR2 YFSETQ come from the germline V gene. The CDR3 has 13 amino acids. CDR3 DNA sequence: TGCGCCAGCAGCCAAGATCGGGTTCACGAGCAGTACTTC. It translates to CASSQDRVHEQYF.

In its sample, this clonotype was seen many times. CDR3 nucleotides: TGTGCCAGCAGCTTGGGCCCGACCAATGAGCAGTTCTTC. Translation gives CASSLGPTNEQFF. This sequence joins TRBV7-2 and TRBJ2-1; D remains unclear. V gave up 3 bases and J gave up 6 bases, with 9 bases separating them. This CDR3 has 13 amino acids. Germline V gene data show CDR1 as SGHTA and CDR2 as FQGNSA.

The chain carries TRBV12-3 or TRBV12-4 and TRBJ2-1; tentatively, D is TRBD1 (6 bases). Trimming removed 8 bases at V and 2 bases at J, with 16 bases between. CDR3 length: 15 amino acids. The CDR3 protein is CASAHRDTPYNEQFF. The CDR3 DNA reads TGTGCCAGCGCTCACCGGGACACCCCCTACAATGAGCAGTTCTTC.

The rearrangement links TRBV28 to TRBJ1-3; D is ambiguous. Germline V lookup: CDR1 MDHEN, CDR2 SYDVKM. Trimming removed 4 bases at V and 0 bases at J, with 7 bases between. The CDR3 has 14 amino acids. Here the CDR3 reads CASSSTFSGNTIYF. CDR3 nucleotides: TGTGCCAGCAGTTCAACCTTCTCTGGAAACACCATATATTTT.

There are many counts of this clonotype. The chain uses TRBV19 and TRBJ1-1, with TRBD1 as a possible D gene (5 bases). This CDR3 region has 13 residues. The germline V and J ends were trimmed by 5 bases and 6 bases, with 13 bases remaining between them. Germline V CDR1 and CDR2: LNHDA, SQIVND (reference sequence). Written as DNA, the CDR3 is TGTGCCAGTAGTCTGGGGGTAACGGCTGAAGCTTTCTTT. Translated, it gives CASSLGVTAEAFF.

This clonotype was counted many times. The gene calls are TRBV5-4 and TRBJ2-7, with 10 positions matching TRBD2. Germline trimming cut 0 bases from V and 6 bases from J; bases unmatched to any gene: 6. CDR3 length equals 15 residues. CDR1 and CDR2 from the germline V gene are SGHNT and YYREEE (reference sequence). The CDR3 loop reads CASSLERLAGVEQYF. The CDR3 nucleotides are TGTGCCAGCAGCTTGGAAAGGCTAGCGGGAGTCGAGCAGTACTTC. Complete variable domain (other parts from reference TRBV5-4 and TRBJ2-7): ETGVTQSPTHLIKTRGQQVTLRCSSQSGHNTVSWYQQALGQGPQFIFQYYREEENGRGNFPPRFSGLQFPNYSSELNVNALELDDSALYLCASSLERLAGVEQYFGPGTRLTVT.

This chain uses TRBV4-2 with TRBJ2-5; 9 bases match TRBD2. The CDR3 is 16 residues long. Losses at the gene ends were 4 bases for V and 4 bases for J; bases not matched to a gene: 10. Germline loops: CDR1 LGHNA, CDR2 YNFKEQ. CDR3 nucleotide sequence: TGTGCCAGCAGCCTGGCGGGCGGGGGGGCATCAGAGACCCAGTACTTC. It yields the protein CASSLAGGGASETQYF.